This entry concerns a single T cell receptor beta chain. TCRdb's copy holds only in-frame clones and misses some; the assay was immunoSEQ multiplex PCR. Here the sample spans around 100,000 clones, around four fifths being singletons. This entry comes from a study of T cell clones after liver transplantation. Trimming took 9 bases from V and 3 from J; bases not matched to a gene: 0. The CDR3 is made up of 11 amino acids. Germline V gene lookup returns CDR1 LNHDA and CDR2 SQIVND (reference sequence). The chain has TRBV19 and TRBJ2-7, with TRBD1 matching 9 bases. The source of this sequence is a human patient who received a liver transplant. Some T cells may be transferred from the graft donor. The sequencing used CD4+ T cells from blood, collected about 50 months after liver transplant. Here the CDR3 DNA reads TGTGCCAGGGACAGGGGCTACGAGCAGTACTTC. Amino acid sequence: CARDRGYEQYF.